The clone carrying this T cell receptor beta chain was seen only a few times. This specimen belongs to a study of regulatory T cells in long-lasting Graves disease. CDR3 length equals 11 residues. The ends lost 11 bases at V and 4 bases at J; junction bases unmatched: 3. The germline gives CDR1 KGHDR, CDR2 SFDVKD. Specified time point: newly diagnosed GD, antithyroid drugs for less than 3 months. Generation of the TCR library employed RNA extracted from PBMCs. Researchers made TCR beta libraries by using iRepertoire HTBI primers and running Arm-PCR on CDR3 regions. TCRdb redid the calling of the multiplex PCR reads with MiXCR, one entry per CDR3 protein. The top ten hold about 27% of the sample, which has 350,000 to 450,000 distinct CDR3 sequences, over 15% seen once. The data also belong to a second study, concerning T cells in Graves' hyperthyroidism and ophthalmopathy. That work states: A median approximately 6.8 months before onset, the model predicted ophthalmopathy.

The chain joins TRBV24-1 to TRBJ1-2, with 7 bases identical to TRBD1. The input for sequencing was peripheral blood mononuclear cells (PBMCs), taken at new diagnosis, from a patient treated with antithyroid drugs. The receptor comes from a man aged 35 to 55 with Graves disease. Written as DNA, the CDR3 is TGTGCCATCGAGGGGGCCTATGGCTACACCTTC. Translated: CAIEGAYGYTF.